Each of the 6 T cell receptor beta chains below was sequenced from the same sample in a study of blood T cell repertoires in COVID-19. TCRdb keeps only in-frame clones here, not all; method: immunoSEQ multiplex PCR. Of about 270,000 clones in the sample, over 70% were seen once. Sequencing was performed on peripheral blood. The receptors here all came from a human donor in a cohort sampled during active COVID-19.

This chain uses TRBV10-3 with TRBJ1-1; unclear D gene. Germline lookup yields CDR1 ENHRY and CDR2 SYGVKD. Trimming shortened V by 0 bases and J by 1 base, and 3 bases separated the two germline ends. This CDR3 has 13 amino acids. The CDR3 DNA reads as TGTGCCATCAGTGAGTCCCAGAACACTGAAGCTTTCTTT. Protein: CAISESQNTEAFF.

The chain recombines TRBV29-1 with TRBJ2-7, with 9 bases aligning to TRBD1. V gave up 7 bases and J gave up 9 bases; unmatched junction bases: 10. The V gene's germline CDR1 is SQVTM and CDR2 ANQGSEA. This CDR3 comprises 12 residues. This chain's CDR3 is CSGWTGDGGQYF. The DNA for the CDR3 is TGCAGCGGGTGGACAGGGGACGGGGGGCAGTACTTC.

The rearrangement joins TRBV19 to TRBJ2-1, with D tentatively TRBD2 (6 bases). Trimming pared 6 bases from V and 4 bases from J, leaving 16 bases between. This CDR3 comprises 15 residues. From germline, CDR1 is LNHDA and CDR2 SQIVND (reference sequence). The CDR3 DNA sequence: TGTGCCAGTAGCTTCGCTAGCGAATCGTACAATGAGCAGTTCTTC. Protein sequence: CASSFASESYNEQFF. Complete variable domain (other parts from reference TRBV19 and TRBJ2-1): DGGITQSPKYLFRKEGQNVTLSCEQNLNHDAMYWYRQDPGQGLRLIYYSQIVNDFQKGDIAEGYSVSREKKESFPLTVTSAQKNPTAFYLCASSFASESYNEQFFGPGTRLTVL.

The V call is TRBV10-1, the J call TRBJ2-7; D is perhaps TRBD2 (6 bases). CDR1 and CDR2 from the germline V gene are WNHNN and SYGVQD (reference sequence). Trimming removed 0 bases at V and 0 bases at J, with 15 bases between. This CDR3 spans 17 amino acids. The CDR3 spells CASSESPAAGSSYEQYF. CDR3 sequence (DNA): TGCGCCAGCAGTGAGTCTCCCGCCGCCGGGAGCTCCTACGAGCAGTACTTC.

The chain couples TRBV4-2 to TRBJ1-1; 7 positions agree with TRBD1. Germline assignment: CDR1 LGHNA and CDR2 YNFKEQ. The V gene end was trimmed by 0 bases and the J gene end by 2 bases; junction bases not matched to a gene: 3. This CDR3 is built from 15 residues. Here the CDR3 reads CASSQDGTVNTEAFF. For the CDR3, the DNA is TGTGCCAGCAGCCAAGATGGGACAGTTAACACTGAAGCTTTCTTT.

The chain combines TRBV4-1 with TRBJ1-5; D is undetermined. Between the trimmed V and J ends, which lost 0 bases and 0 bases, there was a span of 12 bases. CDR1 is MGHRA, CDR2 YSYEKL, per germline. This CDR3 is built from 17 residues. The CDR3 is CASSQDLAANSNQPQHF. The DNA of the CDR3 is TGCGCCAGCAGCCAAGATCTGGCCGCAAATAGCAATCAGCCCCAGCATTTT.